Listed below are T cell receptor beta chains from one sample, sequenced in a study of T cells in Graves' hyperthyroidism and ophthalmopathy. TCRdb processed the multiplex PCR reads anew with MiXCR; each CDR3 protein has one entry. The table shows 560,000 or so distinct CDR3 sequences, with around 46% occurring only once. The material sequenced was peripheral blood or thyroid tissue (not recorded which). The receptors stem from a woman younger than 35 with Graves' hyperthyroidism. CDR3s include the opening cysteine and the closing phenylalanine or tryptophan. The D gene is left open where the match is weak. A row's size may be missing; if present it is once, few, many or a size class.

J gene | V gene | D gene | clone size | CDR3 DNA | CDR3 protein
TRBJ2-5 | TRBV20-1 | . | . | TGCAGTGCTGGAGGGACATCCCTTAAAGAGACCCAGTACTTC | CSAGGTSLKETQYF
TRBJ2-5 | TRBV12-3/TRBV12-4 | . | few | TGTGCCAGCTCGGACAAGAACCAAGAGACCCAGTACTTC | CASSDKNQETQYF
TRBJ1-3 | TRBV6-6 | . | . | TGTGCCAGCACAGCAGGGTTTGGAAACACCATATATTTT | CASTAGFGNTIYF
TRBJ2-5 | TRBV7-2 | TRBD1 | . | TGCGCCAGCAGCCAACAGACAGGGTACAAAGAGACCCAGTACTTC | CASSQQTGYKETQYF
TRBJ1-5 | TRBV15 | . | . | TGTGCCACCAGCAGAGAAGTAGGGGTGAATCAGCCCCAGCATTTT | CATSREVGVNQPQHF
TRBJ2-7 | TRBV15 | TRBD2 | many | TGTGCCACCAGCAGAGTAGTTCTGGGACTAGCGGGAGAGGGGCAGTACTTC | CATSRVVLGLAGEGQYF
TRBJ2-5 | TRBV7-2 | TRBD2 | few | TGTGCCAGCAGCTCGATTCCAGCGGGAGGTGGGGAGACCCAGTACTTC | CASSSIPAGGGETQYF
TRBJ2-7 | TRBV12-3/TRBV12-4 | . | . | TGTGCCAGCAGTTTTGGGCTAGCTTTTTACGAGCAGTACTTC | CASSFGLAFYEQYF
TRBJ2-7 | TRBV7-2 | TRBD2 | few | TGTGCCAGCAGCCAGACTAGCAAGATGGGCGAGCAGTACTTC | CASSQTSKMGEQYF
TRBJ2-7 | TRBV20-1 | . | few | TGCAGTGCTACTGACGGGGTTACCTACGAGCAGTACTTC | CSATDGVTYEQYF
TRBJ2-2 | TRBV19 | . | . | TGTGCCAGTAGCCCCGATGTAGGGGAGCTGTTTTTT | CASSPDVGELFF
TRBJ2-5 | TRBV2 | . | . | TGTGCCAGCAGCTACACAGGGTTGGGGGAGACCCAGTACTTC | CASSYTGLGETQYF
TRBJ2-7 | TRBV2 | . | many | TGTGCCAGCAGTGAAGCGTCCCGGGAGCAGTACTTC | CASSEASREQYF
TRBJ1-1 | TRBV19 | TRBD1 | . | TGTGCCAGCAGCTTGGACAGGAACACTGGAGCTTTCTTT | CASSLDRNTGAFF
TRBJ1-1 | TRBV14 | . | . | TGTGCCAGCAGCCATCTAAAGAGCACTGAAGCTTTCTTT | CASSHLKSTEAFF
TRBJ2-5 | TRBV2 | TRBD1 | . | TGTGCCAGCAGTCCAAGGACAGGAGGACAAGAGACCCAGTACTTC | CASSPRTGGQETQYF
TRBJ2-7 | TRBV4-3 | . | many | TGCGCCAGCAGCCAAGATCCGACCTACGAGCAGTACTTC | CASSQDPTYEQYF
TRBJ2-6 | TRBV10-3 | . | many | TGTGCCAGTGTGGGAGCAGAGTCCTCTGGGGCCAACGTCCTGACTTTC | CASVGAESSGANVLTF
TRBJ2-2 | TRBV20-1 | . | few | TGCAGTGCTAGAGGCCATAACACCGGGGAGCTGTTTTTT | CSARGHNTGELFF
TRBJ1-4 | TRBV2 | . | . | TGTGCCAGCAGGTTAACTACAACTAATGAAAAACTGTTTTTT | CASRLTTTNEKLFF
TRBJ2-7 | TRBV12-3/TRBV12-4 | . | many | TGTGCCAGCAGTTTCGTAGGGCAGTACTTC | CASSFVGQYF
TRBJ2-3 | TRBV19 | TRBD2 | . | TGTGCCAGTAGTAAGGGCGGGAGGGCCTCAGATACGCAGTATTTT | CASSKGGRASDTQYF
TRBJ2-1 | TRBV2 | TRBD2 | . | TGTGCCAGCAGGCTAGCGGGAGGTGGCGATGAGCAGTTCTTC | CASRLAGGGDEQFF
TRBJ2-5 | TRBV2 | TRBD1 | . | TGTGCCAGCAGTTCGACAGGGGAAGAGACCCAGTACTTC | CASSSTGEETQYF
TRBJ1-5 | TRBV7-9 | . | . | TGTGCCAGCAGCCAAGGGACTGCTTATAGCAATCAGCCCCAGCATTTT | CASSQGTAYSNQPQHF
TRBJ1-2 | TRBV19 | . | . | TGTGCCAGTAGTCCCGCGACAGATCCCTATGGCTACACCTTC | CASSPATDPYGYTF
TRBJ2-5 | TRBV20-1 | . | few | TGCAGTGCTAGTGACAGGCTCCAAGAGACCCAGTACTTC | CSASDRLQETQYF
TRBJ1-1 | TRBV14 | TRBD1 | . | TGTGCCAGCAGCCAAGCCCTCGGGACAGTTGAAGCTTTCTTT | CASSQALGTVEAFF
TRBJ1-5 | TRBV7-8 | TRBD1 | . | TGTGCCAGCAGCCTCCAGGGGGATAGCAATCGGCCCCAGCATTTT | CASSLQGDSNRPQHF
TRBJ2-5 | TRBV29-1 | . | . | TGCAGCGTTGTCTCGATGGGGGCCCAAGAGACCCAGTACTTC | CSVVSMGAQETQYF
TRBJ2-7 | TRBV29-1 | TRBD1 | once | TGCAGCGTTGAAGGGACCGTAGGGGGCGCTGGGCAGTACTTC | CSVEGTVGGAGQYF
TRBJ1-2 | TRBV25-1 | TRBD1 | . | TGTGCCAGCTGGACAGGGACTCAGTTGGGCTACACCTTC | CASWTGTQLGYTF
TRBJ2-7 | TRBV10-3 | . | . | TGTGCCTCTAACGGGACACGGCTCTCCTACGAGCAGTACTTC | CASNGTRLSYEQYF
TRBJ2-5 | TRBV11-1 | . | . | TGTGCCAGCAGCGCGGACCTGGGGACCCAGTACTTC | CASSADLGTQYF
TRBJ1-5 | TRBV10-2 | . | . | TGCGCCAGCAGTGAGTTGGACGAGATTACCAATCAGCCCCAGCATTTT | CASSELDEITNQPQHF
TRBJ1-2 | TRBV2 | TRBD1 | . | TGTGCCAGCAGTCCTCCCCGGGACAGGGACGGCTACACCTTC | CASSPPRDRDGYTF
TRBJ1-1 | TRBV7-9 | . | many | TGTGCCAGCAGGAAAATGAACACTGAAGCTTTCTTT | CASRKMNTEAFF
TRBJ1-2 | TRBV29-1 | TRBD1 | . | TGCAGCGTCGGTACAGGGGCGGCGGGCTACACCTTC | CSVGTGAAGYTF
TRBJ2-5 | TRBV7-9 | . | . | TGTGCCGGTCTGGACCTCGCCCAAGAGACCCAGTACTTC | CAGLDLAQETQYF
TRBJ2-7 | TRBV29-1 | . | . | TGCAGCAGTGAATGGGGCAGGGACTACGAGCAGTACTTC | CSSEWGRDYEQYF
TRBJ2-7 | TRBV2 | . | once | TGTGCCAGCAGCCTCGGACGGCATTTCTACGAGCAGTACTTC | CASSLGRHFYEQYF
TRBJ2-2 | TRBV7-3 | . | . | TGTGCCAGCAGCTTAGCGGTGGGCGACGGGGAGCTGTTTTTT | CASSLAVGDGELFF